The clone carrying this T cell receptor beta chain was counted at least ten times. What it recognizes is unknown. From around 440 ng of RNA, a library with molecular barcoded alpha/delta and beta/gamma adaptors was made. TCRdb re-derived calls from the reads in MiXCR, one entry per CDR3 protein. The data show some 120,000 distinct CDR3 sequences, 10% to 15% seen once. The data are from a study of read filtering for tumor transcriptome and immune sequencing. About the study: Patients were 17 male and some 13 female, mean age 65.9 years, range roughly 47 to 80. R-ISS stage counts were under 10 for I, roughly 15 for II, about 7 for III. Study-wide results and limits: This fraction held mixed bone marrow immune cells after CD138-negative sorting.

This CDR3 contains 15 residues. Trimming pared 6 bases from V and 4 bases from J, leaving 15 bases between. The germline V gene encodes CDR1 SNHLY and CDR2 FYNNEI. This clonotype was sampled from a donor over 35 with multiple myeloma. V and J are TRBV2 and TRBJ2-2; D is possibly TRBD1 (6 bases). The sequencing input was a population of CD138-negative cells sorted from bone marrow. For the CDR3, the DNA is TGTGCCAGCAGCCGGGACACACAGGGCACCGGGGAGCTGTTTTTT. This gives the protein CASSRDTQGTGELFF.